These 28 T cell receptor beta chains were all obtained from the same sample, sequenced in a study of identical twins. Each CDR3 protein gets one entry after TCRdb re-called the 5' RACE reads with MiXCR. The sample lists 1,800,000 or so distinct CDR3 sequences, 32% seen once, with less than 0.35% in the top ten. The sample taken for sequencing was cord blood. The receptors were sampled from a newborn girl in good health.

This clonotype was counted between two and nine times. The CDR3 DNA follows: TGTGCCAGCAGCCAAGTGCCCGGAGGGGATACGCAGTATTTT. Translated: CASSQVPGGDTQYF. This sequence joins TRBV3-1 and TRBJ2-3, with D tentatively TRBD2 (6 bases). V was pared by 1 base and J by 6 bases, with 11 bases between. The V gene's germline CDR1 is LGHDT and CDR2 YNNKEL (reference sequence). The CDR3 spans 14 residues.

This clonotype was detected only once. The rearrangement links TRBV7-9 to TRBJ1-6; no firm D call. CDR1 SEHNR and CDR2 FQNEAQ come from the germline V gene (reference sequence). The CDR3 totals 15 residues. The V end was cut by 5 bases, the J end by 7 bases, with 15 bases between. Written as DNA, the CDR3 is TGTGCCAGCAGCATTTTTGAGGGTCGGAATTCACCCCTCCACTTT. Its translation is CASSIFEGRNSPLHF.

V is TRBV20-1 and J is TRBJ2-2, with D perhaps matching TRBD1 (6 bases). Trimming shortened V by 3 bases and J by 5 bases, and 10 bases separated the two germline ends. This CDR3 comprises 13 residues. Germline CDR1 and CDR2: DFQATT and SNEGSKA (reference sequence). The CDR3 loop is CSARQGRTGELFF. For the CDR3, the DNA is TGCAGTGCTAGGCAGGGGAGAACCGGGGAGCTGTTTTTT.

This clonotype appeared a few times. J is TRBJ1-1 and V is TRBV20-1; D might be TRBD1 (5 bases). Germline-derived CDR1 and CDR2 are DFQATT and SNEGSKA (reference sequence). Trimming took off 0 bases at V and 1 base at J, with 9 bases between the two ends. This CDR3 comprises 14 residues. CDR3 sequence: CSARDHGANTEAFF. The CDR3 coding sequence is TGCAGTGCTAGAGATCATGGGGCGAACACTGAAGCTTTCTTT.

CDR3 in amino acids: CASSLQGGPPDTQYF. CDR3 nucleotides: TGTGCCAGCAGCCTCCAGGGGGGCCCCCCAGATACGCAGTATTTT. This chain links TRBV7-2 with TRBJ2-3; perhaps TRBD1 as D (7 bases). Trimming left V 5 bases short and J 4 bases short, with 16 bases between. Germline CDR1 SGHTA, CDR2 FQGNSA. This CDR3 is 15 amino acids long. The full variable domain, rest sourced from reference TRBV7-2 and TRBJ2-3, is GAGVSQSPSNKVTEKGKDVELRCDPISGHTALYWYRQSLGQGLEFLIYFQGNSAPDKSGLPSDRFSAERTGGSVSTLTIQRTQQEDSAVYLCASSLQGGPPDTQYFGPGTRLTVL.

V is TRBV5-1 and J is TRBJ2-7; the match to TRBD2 covers 14 bases. CDR1 is SGHRS, CDR2 YFSETQ, per germline. CDR3 length: 17 amino acids. After removal of 4 bases from V and 2 bases from J, the junction contained 8 bases not matched to a gene. The CDR3 sequence: CASSQGLAGVIPYEQYF. CDR3 coding DNA: TGCGCCAGCAGCCAGGGACTAGCGGGAGTCATCCCCTACGAGCAGTACTTC.

This clonotype was counted only a few times. J is TRBJ2-7 and V is TRBV10-3, with 9 bases lining up with TRBD1. The V and J ends lost 6 bases and 3 bases, in that order; junction bases with no gene match: 9. CDR3 length equals 15 residues. Germline lookup yields CDR1 ENHRY and CDR2 SYGVKD. The CDR3 sequence: CAIRDPGQGLYEQYF. The CDR3 bases are TGTGCCATCAGGGATCCGGGACAGGGTCTCTACGAGCAGTACTTC.

This clonotype has only a few counts. This chain joins TRBV6-2 or TRBV6-3 and TRBJ2-2; D is unclear. This CDR3 region has 15 residues. Germline V gives CDR1 MNHEY, CDR2 SVGEGT. V dropped 4 bases and J dropped 4 bases, with 13 bases sitting between them. The CDR3 bases are TGTGCCAGCAGTTCCGGGTCCCCCGTCACCGGGGAGCTGTTTTTT. This sequence encodes CASSSGSPVTGELFF.

The chain joins TRBV3-1 to TRBJ2-3, with TRBD2 matching 8 bases. The V and J ends lost 1 base and 2 bases, in that order; junction bases with no gene match: 5. Germline values: CDR1 LGHDT, CDR2 YNNKEL (reference sequence). The CDR3 spans 16 residues. Here the CDR3 DNA reads TGTGCCAGCAGCCAAGCCGGGGGGGCCAACACAGATACGCAGTATTTT. It is translated as CASSQAGGANTDTQYF.

This clonotype was seen at least ten times. The rearrangement joins TRBV29-1 to TRBJ1-2; the match to TRBD1 covers 9 bases. The germline gives CDR1 SQVTM, CDR2 ANQGSEA. V lost 6 bases, J lost 8 bases, and 13 bases stayed unmatched. This CDR3 spans 14 amino acids. CDR3 in DNA: TGCAGCGTCGCCGGGACAGGGATTGTACAGGGCTACACCTTC. This encodes CSVAGTGIVQGYTF.

V gene TRBV20-1 combines with J gene TRBJ1-2; TRBD1 agrees at 7 bases. Germline values: CDR1 DFQATT, CDR2 SNEGSKA (reference sequence). The ends lost 4 bases at V and 2 bases at J; junction bases unmatched: 4. The CDR3 length is 13 residues. CDR3 sequence reads: CSAIPGQNYGYTF. In DNA, the CDR3 is TGCAGTGCTATCCCGGGACAGAACTATGGCTACACCTTC.

The chain is built from TRBV12-3 or TRBV12-4 and TRBJ2-5; D might be TRBD2 (6 bases). CDR3 length: 15 residues. V was cut by 1 base and J by 11 bases, with 20 bases left in between. In DNA, the CDR3 is TGTGCCAGCAGTTTAGGGGGACTGTCTTCCAATGAGCAGTACTTC. Translation gives CASSLGGLSSNEQYF.

The chain has TRBV9 and TRBJ2-4, with 7 bases matching TRBD2. The J call may be incorrect, as the DNA end agrees better with TRBJ2-7. The V gene's germline CDR1 is SGDLS and CDR2 YYNGEE. The CDR3 extends over 16 amino acids. The chain's CDR3 is CASSVGEGQGGYEQYF. CDR3 DNA sequence: TGTGCCAGCAGCGTAGGGGAGGGGCAGGGCGGCTACGAGCAGTACTTC.

This clonotype was observed a single time. This may be a read error: a much more frequent sequence differs by one nucleotide. J is TRBJ2-4 and V is TRBV6-5; TRBD2 agrees at 9 bases. CDR3 length equals 15 residues. J lost 13 bases, V lost 6 bases, and 16 bases had no gene match. Germline V CDR1 and CDR2: MNHEY, SVGAGI. This chain's CDR3 is CASSLSSGIYNEQYF. As DNA, the CDR3 is TGTGCCAGCAGCCTTTCTAGCGGGATTTACAATGAGCAGTACTTC.

J is TRBJ1-6 and V is TRBV15; 7 bases line up with TRBD1. Germline V CDR1 and CDR2: LNHNV, YYDKDF (reference sequence). CDR3 length: 15 residues. Trimming removed 0 bases from V and 7 bases from J; junction bases left unmatched: 3. The CDR3 sequence: CATSRDAGGNSPLHF. The CDR3 nucleotides are TGTGCCACCAGCAGAGATGCAGGGGGGAATTCACCCCTCCACTTT.

This clonotype has only a few counts. This chain connects TRBV9 to TRBJ1-2; the match to TRBD1 covers 9 bases. J lost 1 base, V lost 5 bases, and 6 bases had no gene match. Germline-derived CDR1 and CDR2 are SGDLS and YYNGEE. This CDR3 has 15 residues. The CDR3 DNA sequence: TGTGCCAGCAGGTCGACAGGGGGACGTAACTATGGCTACACCTTC. It translates to CASRSTGGRNYGYTF.

A few counts support this clonotype. The chain carries TRBV12-3 or TRBV12-4 and TRBJ2-3; 10 bases match TRBD2. The CDR3 consists of 17 residues. V lost 1 base and J lost 0; bases outside the gene matches: 4. The CDR3: CASSLVGTSASTDTQYF. DNA for the CDR3: TGTGCCAGCAGTTTAGTTGGGACTAGCGCGAGCACAGATACGCAGTATTTT.

As regards this clonotype: Just one base apart from a much larger clone, this may be a read error. The V call is TRBV29-1, the J call TRBJ2-7; D may match TRBD1 or TRBD2 (5 bases each). The end of the DNA aligns better with TRBJ2-5, so the J call may be wrong. CDR1 is SQVTM and CDR2 is ANQGSEA in the germline V gene. This CDR3 contains 12 residues. The CDR3 here is CSVAWWGETQYF. CDR3 nucleotides: TGCAGCGTGGCATGGTGGGGGGAGACCCAGTACTTC.

The gene calls are TRBV5-4 and TRBJ1-2; maybe TRBD1 (5 bases). Germline-derived CDR1 and CDR2 are SGHNT and YYREEE (reference sequence). CDR3 length: 17 amino acids. The ends were cut back, 3 bases at V and 8 bases at J, with 26 bases in the middle. The CDR3 here is CASSYISAWDRGGGYTF. CDR3 sequence (DNA): TGTGCCAGCAGCTATATATCCGCGTGGGACCGAGGAGGAGGCTACACCTTC.

This clonotype was observed a few times. This chain uses TRBV11-2 with TRBJ2-3, with 11 bases that match TRBD2. The CDR3 contains 16 residues. The junction had 7 bases not matched to a gene; V was cut back by 4 bases and J by 4 bases. CDR1 is SGHAT, CDR2 FQNNGV, per germline. CDR3 region: CASSSRLAGPADTQYF. CDR3 nucleotides: TGTGCCAGCAGCTCGAGACTAGCGGGACCCGCAGATACGCAGTATTTT. Looking up the rest from reference TRBV11-2 and TRBJ2-3 gives the full variable domain: EAGVAQSPRYKIIEKRQSVAFWCNPISGHATLYWYQQILGQGPKLLIQFQNNGVVDDSQLPKDRFSAERLKGVDSTLKIQPAKLEDSAVYLCASSSRLAGPADTQYFGPGTRLTVL.

This clonotype was picked up many times. The rearrangement uses TRBV7-2 and TRBJ1-2; D is undetermined. Germline CDR1 and CDR2: SGHTA and FQGNSA. The CDR3 sequence is 14 residues long. Trimming took off 1 base at V and 3 bases at J, with 9 bases between the two ends. The CDR3 nucleotides are TGTGCCAGCAGCTTAGAACCTTGGGACTATGGCTACACCTTC. This gives the protein CASSLEPWDYGYTF.

This clonotype has only a few counts. The chain carries TRBV7-2 and TRBJ1-2, with unresolved D. CDR1 and CDR2 (germline): SGHTA, FQGNSA. Trimming stripped 2 bases from V and 5 bases from J, with 12 bases between. CDR3 size: 14 residues. For the CDR3, the DNA is TGTGCCAGCAGCTTAAGGGCGTCCGGGTATGGCTACACCTTC. Amino acid sequence: CASSLRASGYGYTF.

This chain connects TRBV7-2 to TRBJ2-1; TRBD2 might be the D (6 bases). Near its end, the DNA agrees better with TRBJ2-7, so the J call may be wrong. This CDR3 region has 14 residues. Germline CDR1 SGHTA, CDR2 FQGNSA. The CDR3 protein is CASSLGPRGNEQYF. The CDR3 DNA reads TGTGCCAGCAGCTTAGGACCCCGGGGGAATGAGCAGTACTTC.

This chain links TRBV12-3 or TRBV12-4 with TRBJ1-2; 8 bases line up with TRBD1. The junction had 6 bases not matched to a gene; V was cut back by 3 bases and J by 0 bases. The CDR3 sequence is 16 residues long. CDR3 residues: CASSFFGTGTNYGYTF. CDR3 nucleotides: TGTGCCAGCAGTTTTTTCGGGACAGGAACTAACTATGGCTACACCTTC.

There are a few counts of this clonotype. V gene TRBV11-2 combines with J gene TRBJ2-5; TRBD1 aligns across 10 bases. The J call may be mistaken, given a closer DNA end match to TRBJ2-7. The CDR3 is 14 amino acids. The germline V gene has CDR1 SGHAT and CDR2 FQNNGV. The CDR3 spells CASSFGQGGNEQYF. CDR3 coding DNA: TGTGCCAGCAGCTTTGGACAGGGGGGGAACGAGCAGTACTTC.

The V and J genes are TRBV3-1 and TRBJ1-5; 7 bases are shared with TRBD1. Germline V gene sequence: CDR1 LGHDT, CDR2 YNNKEL (reference sequence). Losses at the gene ends were 0 bases for V and 3 bases for J; bases not matched to a gene: 11. This CDR3 has 18 amino acids. CDR3 loop: CASSQDRTGIGFNQPQHF. The CDR3 nucleotides are TGTGCCAGCAGCCAAGATAGGACAGGAATAGGATTCAATCAGCCCCAGCATTTT.

This chain links TRBV20-1 with TRBJ2-1, with 8 positions matching TRBD2. V gave up 1 base and J gave up 0 bases; unmatched junction bases: 8. CDR1 is DFQATT, CDR2 SNEGSKA, per germline (reference sequence). CDR3 length: 17 amino acids. This CDR3 reads CSARGLAGVSSYNEQFF. CDR3 nucleotide sequence: TGCAGTGCTAGAGGGCTAGCGGGCGTCAGCTCCTACAATGAGCAGTTCTTC.

The rearrangement links TRBV7-9 to TRBJ1-1; 8 positions match TRBD1. This CDR3 is built from 16 residues. With V trimmed by 3 bases and J by 1 base, 7 bases remained unmatched. Germline assignment: CDR1 SEHNR and CDR2 FQNEAQ (reference sequence). Here the CDR3 DNA reads TGTGCCAGCAGCTTTCTGGCAGGGGGCAGGAACACTGAAGCTTTCTTT. It encodes CASSFLAGGRNTEAFF.